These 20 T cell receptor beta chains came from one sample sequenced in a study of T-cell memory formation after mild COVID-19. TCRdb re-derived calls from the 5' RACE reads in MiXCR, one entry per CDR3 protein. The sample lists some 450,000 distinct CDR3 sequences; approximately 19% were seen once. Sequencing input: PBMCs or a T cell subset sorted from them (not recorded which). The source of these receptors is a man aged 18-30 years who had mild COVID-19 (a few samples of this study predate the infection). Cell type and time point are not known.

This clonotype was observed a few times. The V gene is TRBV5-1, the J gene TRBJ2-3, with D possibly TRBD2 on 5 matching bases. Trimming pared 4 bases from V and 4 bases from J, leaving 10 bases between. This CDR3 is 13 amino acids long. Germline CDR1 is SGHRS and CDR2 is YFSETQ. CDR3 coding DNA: TGCGCCAGCAGCCTGCAACTAGCAGATACGCAGTATTTT. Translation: CASSLQLADTQYF. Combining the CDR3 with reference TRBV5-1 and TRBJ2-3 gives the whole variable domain KAGVTQTPRYLIKTRGQQVTLSCSPISGHRSVSWYQQTPGQGLQFLFEYFSETQRNKGNFPGRFSGRQFSNSRSEMNVSTLELGDSALYLCASSLQLADTQYFGPGTRLTVL.

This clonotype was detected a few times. For the CDR3, the DNA is TGTGCCAGCAGCCGACCCGGGGATGAAGAGACCCAGTACTTC. It is translated as CASSRPGDEETQYF. V usage is TRBV7-2 and J usage is TRBJ2-5, with D perhaps TRBD2 (5 bases). CDR1 is SGHTA and CDR2 is FQGNSA in the germline V gene. Trimming took 5 bases from V and 3 from J, leaving 13 bases between them. The CDR3 has 14 amino acids.

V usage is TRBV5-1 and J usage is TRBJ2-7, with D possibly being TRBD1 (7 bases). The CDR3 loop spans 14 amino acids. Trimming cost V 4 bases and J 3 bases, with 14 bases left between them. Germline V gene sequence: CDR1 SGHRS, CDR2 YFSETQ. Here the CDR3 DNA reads TGCGCCAGCAGCCAAGGAGGGGGCGACTACGAGCAGTACTTC. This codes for CASSQGGGDYEQYF.

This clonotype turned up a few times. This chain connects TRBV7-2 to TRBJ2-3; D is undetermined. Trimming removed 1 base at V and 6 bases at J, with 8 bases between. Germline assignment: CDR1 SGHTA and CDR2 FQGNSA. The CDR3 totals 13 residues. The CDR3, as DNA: TGTGCCAGCAGCTTAGAACCCGTTGATACGCAGTATTTT. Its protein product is CASSLEPVDTQYF.

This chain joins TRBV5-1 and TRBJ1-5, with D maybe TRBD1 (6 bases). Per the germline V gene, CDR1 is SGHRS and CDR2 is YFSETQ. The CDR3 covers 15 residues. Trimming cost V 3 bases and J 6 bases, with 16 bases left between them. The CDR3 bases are TGCGCCAGCAGCTCGGACGGGGGCGAAGGTCAGCCCCAGCATTTT. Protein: CASSSDGGEGQPQHF.

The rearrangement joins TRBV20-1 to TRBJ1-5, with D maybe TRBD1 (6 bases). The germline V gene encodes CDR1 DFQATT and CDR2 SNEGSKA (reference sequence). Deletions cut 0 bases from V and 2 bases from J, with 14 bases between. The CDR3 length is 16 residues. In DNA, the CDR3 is TGCAGTGCTAGAGATCTGGGGGGCGTAGGCAATCAGCCCCAGCATTTT. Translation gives CSARDLGGVGNQPQHF.

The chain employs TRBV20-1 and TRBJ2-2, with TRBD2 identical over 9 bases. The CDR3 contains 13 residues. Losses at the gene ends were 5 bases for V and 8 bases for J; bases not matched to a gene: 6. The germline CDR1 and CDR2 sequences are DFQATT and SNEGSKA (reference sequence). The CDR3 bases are TGCAGTGCTCCCGGGACTAGCAGTGGGGAGCTGTTTTTT. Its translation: CSAPGTSSGELFF.

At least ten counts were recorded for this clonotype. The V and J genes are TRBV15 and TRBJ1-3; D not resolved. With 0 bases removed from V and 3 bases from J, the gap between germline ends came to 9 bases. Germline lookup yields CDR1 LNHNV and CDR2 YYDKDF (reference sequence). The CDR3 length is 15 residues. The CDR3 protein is CATSRDLIGGNTIYF. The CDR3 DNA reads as TGTGCCACCAGCAGAGATCTTATAGGTGGAAACACCATATATTTT.

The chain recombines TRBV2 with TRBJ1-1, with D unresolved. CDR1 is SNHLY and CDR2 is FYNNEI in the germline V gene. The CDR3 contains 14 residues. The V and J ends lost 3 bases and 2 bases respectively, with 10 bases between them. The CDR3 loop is CASSDWAGNTEAFF. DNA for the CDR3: TGTGCCAGCAGTGATTGGGCAGGCAACACTGAAGCTTTCTTT.

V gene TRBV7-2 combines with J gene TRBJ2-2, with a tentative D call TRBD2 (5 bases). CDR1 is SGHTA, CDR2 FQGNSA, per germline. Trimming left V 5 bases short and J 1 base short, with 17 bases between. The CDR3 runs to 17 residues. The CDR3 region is CASSQISTSVNTGELFF. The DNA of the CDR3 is TGTGCCAGCAGCCAAATATCAACTAGTGTGAACACCGGGGAGCTGTTTTTT.

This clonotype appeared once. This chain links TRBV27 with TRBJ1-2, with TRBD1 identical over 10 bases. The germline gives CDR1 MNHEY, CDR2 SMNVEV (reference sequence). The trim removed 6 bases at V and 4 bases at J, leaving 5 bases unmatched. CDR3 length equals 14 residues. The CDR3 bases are TGTGCCAGCAGGCGACAGGGGGCAGGCTATGGCTACACCTTC. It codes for CASRRQGAGYGYTF.

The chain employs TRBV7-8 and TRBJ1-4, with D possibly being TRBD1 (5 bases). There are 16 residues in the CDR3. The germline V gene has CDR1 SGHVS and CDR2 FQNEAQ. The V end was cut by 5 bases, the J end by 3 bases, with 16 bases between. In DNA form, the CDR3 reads TGTGCCAGCAGCGGGCCAAGGGGCGTTGCTAATGAAAAACTGTTTTTT. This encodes CASSGPRGVANEKLFF.

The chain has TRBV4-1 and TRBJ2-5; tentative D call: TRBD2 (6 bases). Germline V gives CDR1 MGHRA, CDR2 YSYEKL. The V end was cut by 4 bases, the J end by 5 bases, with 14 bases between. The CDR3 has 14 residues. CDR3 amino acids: CASSRRDPGETQYF. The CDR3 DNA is TGCGCCAGCAGCCGGAGGGACCCCGGGGAGACCCAGTACTTC.

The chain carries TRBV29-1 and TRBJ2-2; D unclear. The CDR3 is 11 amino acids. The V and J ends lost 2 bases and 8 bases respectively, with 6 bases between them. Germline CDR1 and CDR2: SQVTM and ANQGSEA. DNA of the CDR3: TGCAGCGTTGAACAGCTGGGGGAGCTGTTTTTT. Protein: CSVEQLGELFF.

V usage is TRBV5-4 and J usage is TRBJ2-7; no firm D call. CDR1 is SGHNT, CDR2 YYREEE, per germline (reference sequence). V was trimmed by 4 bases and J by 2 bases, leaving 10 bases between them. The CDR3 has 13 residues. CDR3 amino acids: CASSQTDAYEQYF. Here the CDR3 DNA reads TGTGCCAGCAGCCAGACTGACGCCTACGAGCAGTACTTC.

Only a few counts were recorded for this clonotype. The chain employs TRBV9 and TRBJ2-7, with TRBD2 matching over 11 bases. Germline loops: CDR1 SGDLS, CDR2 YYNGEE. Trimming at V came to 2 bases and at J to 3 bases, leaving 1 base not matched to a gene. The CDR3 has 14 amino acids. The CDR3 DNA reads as TGTGCCAGCAGCGTCGGGACTAGCGGCTACGAGCAGTACTTC. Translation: CASSVGTSGYEQYF.

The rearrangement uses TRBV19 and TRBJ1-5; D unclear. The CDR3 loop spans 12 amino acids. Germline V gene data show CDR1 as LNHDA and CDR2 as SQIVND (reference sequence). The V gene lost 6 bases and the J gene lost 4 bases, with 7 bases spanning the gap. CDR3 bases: TGTGCCAGTAGACGGTTAAATCAGCCCCAGCATTTT. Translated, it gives CASRRLNQPQHF.

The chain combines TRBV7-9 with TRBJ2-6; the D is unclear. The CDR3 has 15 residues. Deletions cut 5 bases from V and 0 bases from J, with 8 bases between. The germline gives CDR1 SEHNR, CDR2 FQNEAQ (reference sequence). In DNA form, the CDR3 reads TGTGCCAGCAGCATCAGGTCCTCTGGGGCCAACGTCCTGACTTTC. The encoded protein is CASSIRSSGANVLTF.

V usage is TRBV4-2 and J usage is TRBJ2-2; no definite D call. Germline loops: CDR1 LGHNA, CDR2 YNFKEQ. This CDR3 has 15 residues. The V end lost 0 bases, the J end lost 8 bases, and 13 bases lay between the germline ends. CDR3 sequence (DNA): TGTGCCAGCAGCCAAGAGCCCCACGATAGAGGGGAGCTGTTTTTT. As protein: CASSQEPHDRGELFF.

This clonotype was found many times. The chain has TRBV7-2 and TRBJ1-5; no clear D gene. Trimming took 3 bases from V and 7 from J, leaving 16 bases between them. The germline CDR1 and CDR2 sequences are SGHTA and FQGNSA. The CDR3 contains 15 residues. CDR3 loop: CASSFARREEQPQHF. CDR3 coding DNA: TGTGCCAGCAGCTTCGCCCGGAGGGAGGAACAGCCCCAGCATTTT.